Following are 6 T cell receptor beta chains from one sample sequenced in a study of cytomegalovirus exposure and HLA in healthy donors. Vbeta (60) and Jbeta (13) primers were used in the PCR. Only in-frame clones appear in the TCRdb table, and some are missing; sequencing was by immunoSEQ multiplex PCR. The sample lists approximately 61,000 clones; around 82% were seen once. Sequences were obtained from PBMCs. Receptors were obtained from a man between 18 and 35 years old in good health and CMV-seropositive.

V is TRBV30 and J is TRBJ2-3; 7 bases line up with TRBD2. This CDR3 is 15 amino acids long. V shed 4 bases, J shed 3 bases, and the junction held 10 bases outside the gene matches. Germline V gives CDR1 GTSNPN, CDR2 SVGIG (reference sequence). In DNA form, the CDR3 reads TGTGCCTGGACGTACGGTGGGGGGGGAACAGATACGCAGTATTTT. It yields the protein CAWTYGGGGTDTQYF.

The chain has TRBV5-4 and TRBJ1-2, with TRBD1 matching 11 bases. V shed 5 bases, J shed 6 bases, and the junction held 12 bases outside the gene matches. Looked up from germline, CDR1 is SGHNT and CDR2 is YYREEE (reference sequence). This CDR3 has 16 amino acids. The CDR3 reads CASSGKPGQGANGYTF. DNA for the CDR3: TGTGCCAGCAGTGGGAAGCCAGGACAGGGGGCAAATGGCTACACCTTC. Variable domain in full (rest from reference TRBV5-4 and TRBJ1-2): ETGVTQSPTHLIKTRGQQVTLRCSSQSGHNTVSWYQQALGQGPQFIFQYYREEENGRGNFPPRFSGLQFPNYSSELNVNALELDDSALYLCASSGKPGQGANGYTFGSGTRLTVV.

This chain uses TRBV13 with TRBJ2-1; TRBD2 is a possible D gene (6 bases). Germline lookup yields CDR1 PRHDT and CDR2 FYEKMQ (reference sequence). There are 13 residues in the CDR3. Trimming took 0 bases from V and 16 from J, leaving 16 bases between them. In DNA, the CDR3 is TGTGCCAGCAGCTTAGGCCTTGGCGGGGTACGATTCTTC. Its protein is CASSLGLGGVRFF.

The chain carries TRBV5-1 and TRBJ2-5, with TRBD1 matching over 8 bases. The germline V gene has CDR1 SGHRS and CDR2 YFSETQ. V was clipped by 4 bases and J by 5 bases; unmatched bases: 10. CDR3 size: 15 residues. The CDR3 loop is CASSTLQGAEETQYF. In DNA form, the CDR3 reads TGCGCCAGCAGCACCCTCCAGGGGGCTGAGGAGACCCAGTACTTC.

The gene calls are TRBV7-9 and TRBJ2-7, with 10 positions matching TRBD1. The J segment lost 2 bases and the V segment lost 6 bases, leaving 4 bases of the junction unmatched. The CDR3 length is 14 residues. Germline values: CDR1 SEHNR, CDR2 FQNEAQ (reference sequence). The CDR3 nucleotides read TGTGCCAGCAGTCCCGGGACAGGGGCCTACGAGCAGTACTTC. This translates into CASSPGTGAYEQYF. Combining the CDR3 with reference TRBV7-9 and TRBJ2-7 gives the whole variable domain DTGVSQNPRHKITKRGQNVTFRCDPISEHNRLYWYRQTLGQGPEFLTYFQNEAQLEKSRLLSDRFSAERPKGSFSTLEIQRTEQGDSAMYLCASSPGTGAYEQYFGPGTRLTVT.

The CDR3 region has the DNA TGTGCCAGCTGCCGGGAGACAGGGGCTGGAAACACCATATATTTT. It translates to CASCRETGAGNTIYF. The chain employs TRBV9 and TRBJ1-3; 8 bases are a match to TRBD1. Germline CDR1 and CDR2: SGDLS and YYNGEE. This CDR3 has 15 amino acids. V gave up 7 bases and J gave up 2 bases; unmatched junction bases: 8.